These 3 T cell receptor beta chains originate from one sample sequenced in a study of vaccination and CD4 T cells after COVID-19. Antigens of these TCRs are unknown. As to treatment: approximately nine-day PBMC culture with coronavirus spike peptide pools or control peptides (ViraFEST assay). The Oncomine TCR Beta short-read assay sequenced DNA from cultured CD4+ T cells. TCRdb passed the PCR reads through MiXCR, listing each CDR3 protein once. The sample records around 12,000 distinct CDR3 sequences, under 60% being singletons. Sequencing was carried out using CD4+ T cells from blood, cultured in vitro. The source is a human donor who had recovered from COVID-19.

This clonotype occurred a few times. The chain couples TRBV20-1 to TRBJ2-5, with D uncertain. This CDR3 has 10 amino acids. V shed 3 bases and J shed 5 bases, with 4 bases lying between them. Germline lookup yields CDR1 DFQATT and CDR2 SNEGSKA (reference sequence). CDR3 in amino acids: CSASKETQYF. Written as DNA, the CDR3 is TGCAGTGCTAGTAAGGAGACCCAGTACTTC.

V and J are TRBV20-1 and TRBJ1-5; maybe TRBD1 (5 bases). This CDR3 comprises 15 residues. The germline V and J ends were trimmed by 3 bases and 4 bases, with 16 bases remaining between them. The germline CDR1 and CDR2 sequences are DFQATT and SNEGSKA (reference sequence). CDR3 coding DNA: TGCAGTGCTAGCCCCACGGCAGGGTGGAATCAGCCCCAGCATTTT. It specifies CSASPTAGWNQPQHF.

V and J are TRBV12-3 or TRBV12-4 and TRBJ2-2; 7 bases are shared with TRBD2. With 5 bases clipped from V and 0 bases from J, the junction kept 12 bases outside the gene matches. The CDR3 totals 18 residues. DNA of the CDR3: TGTGCCAGCAGTCCCATTGGAGCGGGAACTACGAACACCGGGGAGCTGTTTTTT. This translates into CASSPIGAGTTNTGELFF.